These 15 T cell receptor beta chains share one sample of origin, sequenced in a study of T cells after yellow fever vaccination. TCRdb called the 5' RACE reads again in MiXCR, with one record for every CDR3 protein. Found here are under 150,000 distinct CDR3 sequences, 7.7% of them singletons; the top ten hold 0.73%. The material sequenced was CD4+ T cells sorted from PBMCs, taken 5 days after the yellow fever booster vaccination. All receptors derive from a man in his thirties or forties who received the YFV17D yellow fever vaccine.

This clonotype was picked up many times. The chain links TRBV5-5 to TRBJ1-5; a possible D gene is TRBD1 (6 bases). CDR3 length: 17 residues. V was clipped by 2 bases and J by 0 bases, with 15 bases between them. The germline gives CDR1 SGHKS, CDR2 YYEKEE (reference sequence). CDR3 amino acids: CASSLSGTLHSNQPQHF. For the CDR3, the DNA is TGTGCCAGCAGCTTATCCGGGACATTACATAGCAATCAGCCCCAGCATTTT.

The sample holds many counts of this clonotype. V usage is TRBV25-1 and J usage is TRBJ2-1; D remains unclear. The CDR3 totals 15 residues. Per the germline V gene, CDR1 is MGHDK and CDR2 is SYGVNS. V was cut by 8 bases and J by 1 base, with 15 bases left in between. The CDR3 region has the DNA TGTGCCAGCGGACCGAGGAAGGCTTCCTACAATGAGCAGTTCTTC. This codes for CASGPRKASYNEQFF.

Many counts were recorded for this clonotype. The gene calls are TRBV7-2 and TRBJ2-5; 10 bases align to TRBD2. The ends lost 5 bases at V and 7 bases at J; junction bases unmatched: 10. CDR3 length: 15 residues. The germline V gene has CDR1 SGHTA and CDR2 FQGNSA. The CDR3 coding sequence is TGTGCCAGCAGCCCCCGCCTAGCGGGAGTCTCGACCCAGTACTTC. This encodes CASSPRLAGVSTQYF.

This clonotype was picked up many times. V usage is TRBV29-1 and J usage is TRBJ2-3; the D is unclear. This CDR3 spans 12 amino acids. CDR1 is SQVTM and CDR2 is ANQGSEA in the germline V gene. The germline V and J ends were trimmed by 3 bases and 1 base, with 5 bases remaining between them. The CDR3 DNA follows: TGCAGCGTTGAGACCGGCACAGATACGCAGTATTTT. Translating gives CSVETGTDTQYF.

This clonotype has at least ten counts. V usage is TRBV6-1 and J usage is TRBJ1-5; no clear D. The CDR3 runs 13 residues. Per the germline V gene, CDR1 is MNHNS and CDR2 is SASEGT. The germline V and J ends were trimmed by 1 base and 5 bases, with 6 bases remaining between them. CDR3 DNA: TGTGCCAGCAGTGAAGTAGGAGATCAGCCCCAGCATTTT. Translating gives CASSEVGDQPQHF.

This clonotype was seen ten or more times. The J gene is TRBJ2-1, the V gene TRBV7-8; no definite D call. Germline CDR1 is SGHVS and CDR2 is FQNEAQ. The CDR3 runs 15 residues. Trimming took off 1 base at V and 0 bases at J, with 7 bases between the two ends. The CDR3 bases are TGTGCCAGCAGCTTAGGGGTTAGCTCCTACAATGAGCAGTTCTTC. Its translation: CASSLGVSSYNEQFF.

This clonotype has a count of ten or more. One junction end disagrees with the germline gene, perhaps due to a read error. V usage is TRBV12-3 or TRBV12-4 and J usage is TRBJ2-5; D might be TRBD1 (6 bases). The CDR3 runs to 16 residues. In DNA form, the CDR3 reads TGTGCCAGCAGCTTAGGGTTACAGGGAGCGGCGGAGACCCAGTACTTC. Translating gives CASSLGLQGAAETQYF.

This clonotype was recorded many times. The CDR3 DNA reads as TGTGCCAGCAGCACATCGGGCGCGGGGGGGGGATCCTACACCTTC. Protein: CASSTSGAGGGSYTF. J is TRBJ1-2 and V is TRBV7-9; TRBD1 is a possible D gene (5 bases). The CDR3 sequence is 15 residues long. Trimming removed 5 bases from V and 10 bases from J, with 23 bases in between. Germline V gives CDR1 SEHNR, CDR2 FQNEAQ (reference sequence). Based on the CDR3 plus reference TRBV7-9 and TRBJ1-2, the full variable domain is DTGVSQNPRHKITKRGQNVTFRCDPISEHNRLYWYRQTLGQGPEFLTYFQNEAQLEKSRLLSDRFSAERPKGSFSTLEIQRTEQGDSAMYLCASSTSGAGGGSYTFGSGTRLTVV.

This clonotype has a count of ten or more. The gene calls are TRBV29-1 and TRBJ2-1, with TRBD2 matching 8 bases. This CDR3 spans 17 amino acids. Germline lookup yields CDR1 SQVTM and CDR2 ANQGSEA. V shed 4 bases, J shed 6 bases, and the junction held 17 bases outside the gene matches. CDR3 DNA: TGCAGCGTTGGCCCACTAAGCGGGGGCCCAAGGGGCAATGAGCAGTTCTTC. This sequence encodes CSVGPLSGGPRGNEQFF.

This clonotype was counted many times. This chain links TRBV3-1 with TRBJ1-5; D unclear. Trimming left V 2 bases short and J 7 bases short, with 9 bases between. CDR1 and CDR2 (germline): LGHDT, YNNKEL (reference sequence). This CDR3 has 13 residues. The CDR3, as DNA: TGTGCCAGCAGCCAAAGTACCGGACAGCCCCAGCATTTT. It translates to CASSQSTGQPQHF.

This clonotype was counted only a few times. The CDR3 sequence: CAISESMVGTSGGKSSYNEQFF. As DNA, the CDR3 is TGTGCCATCAGTGAGTCGATGGTTGGGACTAGCGGAGGGAAGAGCTCCTACAATGAGCAGTTCTTC. V gene TRBV10-3 combines with J gene TRBJ2-1, with 11 bases identical to TRBD2. Trimming took 0 bases from V and 0 from J; bases not matched to a gene: 16. Looked up from germline, CDR1 is ENHRY and CDR2 is SYGVKD. The CDR3 length is 22 residues.

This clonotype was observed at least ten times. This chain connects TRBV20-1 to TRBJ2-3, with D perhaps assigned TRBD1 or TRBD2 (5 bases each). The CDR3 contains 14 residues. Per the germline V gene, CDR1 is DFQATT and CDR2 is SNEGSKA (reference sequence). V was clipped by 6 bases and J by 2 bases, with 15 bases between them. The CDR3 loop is CSAQGAEYTDTQYF. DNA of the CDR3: TGCAGTGCCCAGGGAGCGGAATACACAGATACGCAGTATTTT.

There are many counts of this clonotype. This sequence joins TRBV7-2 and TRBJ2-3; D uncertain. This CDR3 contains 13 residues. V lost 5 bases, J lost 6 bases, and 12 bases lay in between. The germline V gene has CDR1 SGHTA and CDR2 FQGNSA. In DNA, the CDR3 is TGTGCCAGCAGCACTACGCCTCCTGATACGCAGTATTTT. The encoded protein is CASSTTPPDTQYF.

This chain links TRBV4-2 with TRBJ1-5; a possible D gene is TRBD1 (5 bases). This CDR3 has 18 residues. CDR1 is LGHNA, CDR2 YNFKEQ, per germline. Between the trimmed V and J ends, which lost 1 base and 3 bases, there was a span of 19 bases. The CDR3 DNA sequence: TGTGCCAGCAGCCAAGCACTCGGGCCGGACACCCACAATCAGCCCCAGCATTTT. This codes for CASSQALGPDTHNQPQHF.

The CDR3 sequence: CASSPFDRGPYEQYF. Here the CDR3 DNA reads TGTGCCAGCAGCCCCTTCGACAGAGGGCCCTACGAGCAGTACTTC. The J gene is TRBJ2-7, the V gene TRBV7-2; the D gene could be TRBD1 or TRBD2 (5 bases each). Trimming took 5 bases from V and 2 from J, leaving 16 bases between them. CDR1 and CDR2 from the germline V gene are SGHTA and FQGNSA. This CDR3 contains 15 residues. The complete variable domain, with remaining parts taken from reference TRBV7-2 and TRBJ2-7, reads GAGVSQSPSNKVTEKGKDVELRCDPISGHTALYWYRQSLGQGLEFLIYFQGNSAPDKSGLPSDRFSAERTGGSVSTLTIQRTQQEDSAVYLCASSPFDRGPYEQYFGPGTRLTVT.